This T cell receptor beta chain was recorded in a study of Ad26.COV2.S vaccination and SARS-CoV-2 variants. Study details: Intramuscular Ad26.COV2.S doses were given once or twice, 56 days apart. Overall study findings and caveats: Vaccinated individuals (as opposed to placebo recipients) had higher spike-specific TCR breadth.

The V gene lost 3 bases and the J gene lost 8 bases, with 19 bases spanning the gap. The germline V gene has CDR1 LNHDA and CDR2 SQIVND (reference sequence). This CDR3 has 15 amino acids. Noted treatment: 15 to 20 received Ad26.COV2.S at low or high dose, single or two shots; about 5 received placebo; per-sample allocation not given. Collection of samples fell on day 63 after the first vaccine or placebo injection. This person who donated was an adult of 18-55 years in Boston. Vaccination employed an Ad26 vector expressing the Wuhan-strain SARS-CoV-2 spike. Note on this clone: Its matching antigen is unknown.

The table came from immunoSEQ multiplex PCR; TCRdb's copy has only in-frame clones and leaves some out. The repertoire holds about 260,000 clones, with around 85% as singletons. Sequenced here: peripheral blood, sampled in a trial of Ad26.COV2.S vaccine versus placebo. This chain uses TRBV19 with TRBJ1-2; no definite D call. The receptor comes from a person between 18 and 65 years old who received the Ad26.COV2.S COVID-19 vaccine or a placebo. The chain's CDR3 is CASSIGGPYSGGYTF. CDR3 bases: TGTGCCAGTAGTATTGGTGGGCCCTATTCGGGGGGCTACACCTTC. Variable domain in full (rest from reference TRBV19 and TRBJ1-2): DGGITQSPKYLFRKEGQNVTLSCEQNLNHDAMYWYRQDPGQGLRLIYYSQIVNDFQKGDIAEGYSVSREKKESFPLTVTSAQKNPTAFYLCASSIGGPYSGGYTFGSGTRLTVV.